This TCR beta chain was sequenced for a study of cytomegalovirus exposure and HLA in healthy donors (dated by TCRdb to about 2017). A note on the overall study: In an earlier analysis of about 560 of the donors, around 290 Gb of sequence data and approximately 120 million unique TCR beta sequences from about 180 million T cells were reported. Around 320 gigabases of sequencing data and tens of millions of unique TCR sequences were included in an early release covering around 600 HLA-typed donors. Of the 350 to 400 genotyped donors, roughly 85% fell in the genetic ancestry cluster associated with self-reported Caucasian donors. The study was designed to test whether signatures of past pathogen exposure could be identified by cataloging public T cell receptors. The study used immunosequencing to profile the T cell repertoires of 666 subjects and linked those repertoires to cytomegalovirus serostatus. Besides the first cohort of approximately 710 subjects, a separate validation cohort made up of 120 different subjects was used. To predict cytomegalovirus infection status, the study brought together high-throughput TCR immunosequencing, statistical association of individual TCRs with disease status, and machine learning. A later analysis re-examined previously published TCR beta repertoires from 600 to 700 donors and added high-resolution HLA genotyping to investigate patterns of TCR occurrence. Rather than drawing on any new phenotypic data, the later analysis identified candidate immune exposures from TCR beta sequences and the way those sequences occurred across donors. To decide whether each TCR beta V gene segment behaved as functional or pseudogenic, an earlier analysis of some 600 of the donors relied on high-throughput TCR beta sequencing. Donor age, sex, ethnicity and CMV serostatus were compiled alongside the repertoire data. A later genetic analysis took genome-wide SNP genotypes for about three fifths of the 666 donors and used that subset as a discovery cohort. All discovery cohort repertoires had been generated on a single sequencing platform. Both class I and class II loci were covered by HLA typing, at four-digit resolution. Typing coverage differed by locus: A, B, C, DRB1 and DQB1 were typed in about 620-630 donors, DQA1 in 522, DPA1 in some 600, and DPB1 in roughly 450. Five DR-DQ haplotypes were treated as single units for association and clustering because of strong linkage in the cohort. On average, 235,054 unique TCR beta nucleotide sequences were sequenced per donor among a few hundred genotyped donors of the cohort, with 15% to 20% of those sequences being non-productive.

The cohort comprised around 690 healthy bone marrow donors. Cohort members were all nominally healthy when sampled, although unrecorded immune exposures were likely present. The donor tested CMV seropositive, placing the donor among the 290 or so seropositive members of the cohort. Every donor gave a peripheral blood sample, and the peripheral blood mononuclear cells from that sample were used for TCR beta sequencing. The Qiagen DNeasy Blood Extraction Kit was used to extract genomic DNA from the blood cell samples. Findings and caveats that apply to the study as a whole: This cohort had only TCR beta chains sequenced, and the lack of alpha or paired-chain data limited which features could be detected. CMV serostatus was the only immune exposure information available for the cohort. In a later genetic analysis, a missense DCLRE1C variant was associated with V-gene and J-gene trimming of TCR beta chains, and the association was replicated in an independent cohort. Linkage disequilibrium might explain the correlated functional status among segregating V segments, but an unknown experimental factor could not be ruled out. Across donors, most TCR sequences were observed very rarely, whereas some public TCRs were present in many individuals. Some IMGT-functional V segments, including TRBV6-2 and TRBV6-3, could not be told apart with the 87-base-pair reads, so those segments were excluded. In a later analysis, most CMV-associated TCR beta chains were found to appear HLA-restricted, with HLA associations seemingly driven largely by CMV exposure. The authors suggested that the approach could potentially be generalized to other disease states and immunological phenotypes. Because HLA typing was missing for some donors at each locus, association tests included only the typed subset. A further reported finding was that TCR beta sequences accurately predicted the HLA-A and HLA-B alleles for most subjects in the first cohort. The classifier was reported to diagnose cytomegalovirus status with high specificity and sensitivity in both the original cohort and the validation cohort. Specific HLA alleles were associated with 18,000 or so TCR beta sequences at a false discovery rate of 0.05 in a later analysis. According to a later genetic analysis, donors in an Asian-associated ancestry cluster had fewer N-insertions in productive TCRs than the approximately 700-donor mean. In a later analysis, HLA-associated TCR beta chains showed more clonal expansion and lower generation probabilities than non-associated chains that were equally common. Some 15 rarely observed V segments, including chromosome 9 orphons, were excluded from the earlier analysis of just under 600 of the donors because counts were too low. The study gave a list of under 200 TCR beta chains associated with cytomegalovirus. According to a later analysis, parvovirus B19, influenza, CMV and Epstein-Barr virus appeared linked to several top co-occurrence clusters. Sequencing depth was assumed to be roughly uniform across donors in the presence/absence analyses, though that assumption may not hold. A cluster of highly shared sequence variants was judged likely to represent a technical artifact of the sequencing pipeline. In a later analysis, TCR association rates were found to vary across HLA loci, with the most associated TCRs seen for DRB1 alleles and the fewest for HLA-C alleles. Assigning TCR associations to individual alleles was difficult when HLA alleles, especially DR and DQ, strongly co-occurred. An earlier analysis of around 600 of the donors showed that most TCR beta V segments appeared in productive rearrangements either about 87% or about 30% of the time, which broadly matched IMGT annotations. In vitro tests confirmed that a few of the cytomegalovirus-associated TCR beta chains recognize cytomegalovirus antigens.

The CDR3 measures 14 amino acids from cysteine to phenylalanine. CDR3 DNA only is kept here, 42 bases in frame from base 1. Trimming costs V 6 bases and J 8 bases, and their ends lie 19 bases apart. The CDR1 and CDR2 encoded by the germline V gene are MNHEY and SVGAGI. Libraries were constructed by the immunoSEQ multiplex PCR assay. A mixture of 60 forward primers for TCR Vbeta segments and 13 reverse primers for TCR Jbeta segments was used in the multiplex PCR. A multiplex PCR assay on genomic DNA amplified the CDR3 region of rearranged TCR beta genes. On the Illumina HiSeq System, the amplified TCR beta libraries were sequenced as 87-base-pair reads. On the authors' methods: In a later analysis, tens of millions of unique TCR beta chains were counted across the approximately 640 repertoires, and about 9.9 million of these chains were shared by at least two donors. Raw reads were error-corrected and collapsed into unique sequences by a nearest-neighbor algorithm in which closely related sequences were merged to remove PCR and sequencing errors. To assign V, D and J gene segments, CDR3 sequences were aligned to IMGT reference sequences. Each retained sequence needed at least a six-nucleotide match to both a V gene segment and a J gene segment. A rearrangement counted as productive if the CDR3 had no stop codons and remained in frame with V and J, and every other rearrangement counted as non-productive. CDR3 was defined according to IMGT convention as the region running from the second conserved V-encoded cysteine to the conserved J-encoded phenylalanine. In an earlier analysis of some 550 of the donors, sequences lacking an unambiguous match to a single V gene segment were excluded. In an earlier analysis of roughly 600 of the donors, a V segment was called functional when productive rearrangements were above 56.7%, and segregating when the standard deviation between donors exceeded 5%. A statistical classification framework was built for diagnosing cytomegalovirus status from the catalog of TCR beta chain sequences. A later analysis assigned V and J genes by comparing TCR nucleotide sequences with IMGT/GENE-DB human TR gene sequences. The TCRdist pipeline was used in a later analysis to assign CDR3 sequences and most-parsimonious VDJ recombination scenarios. A later analysis defined each TCR beta chain by its CDR3 amino acid sequence plus V-gene family, and excluded reads lacking a unique V-gene family. To address suspected cross-contamination and a sequencing artifact, a later analysis removed around 600 highly shared, low-generation-probability nucleotide sequences. In a later analysis, a clonal expansion index for each public chain was calculated from normalized within-repertoire ranks of inferred template counts. In a later analysis, generation probabilities were computed using a VDJ recombination model fitted to out-of-frame rearrangements, and the results were checked against IGoR. A later analysis scored TCR-TCR, TCR-HLA and TCR-CMV co-occurrence with hypergeometric tests, applying a repertoire-size bias correction to TCR pairs. A later analysis estimated false discovery rates by permuting HLA or CMV assignments 20 times. In a later analysis, co-occurring TCRs were grouped using DBSCAN, with TCRdist sequence similarity added in when clustering inside HLA-allele-positive subsets. For co-occurrence clustering, repertoires with fewer than 30,000 or more than 120,000 public chains were excluded, along with a handful of repertoires with anomalous nucleotide sharing. What TCRdb holds here is the immuneACCESS table cut down to in-frame rearrangements. Part of the clones is not present; checked against another copy, under half of the missing clones reflect an unresolved V gene, and the others are unexplained. The DNA gave D and trimming, while V, J and clone size come from that table. The sample table lists some 140,000 clones, 70% to 80% of them with a count of one. 8.8% of the sample belongs to the ten largest clones.

On this clone itself: Its target antigen remains unknown. No much larger clone is present one base from it, and per-base qualities are unavailable.

Sequenced material: PBMCs. The sequence is built from TRBV6-5 and TRBJ1-2, with a tentative D gene TRBD1 over 6 matching bases. The TCR sequence derives from a woman in her fifties or sixties in good health and CMV-seropositive. The CDR3 region: CASRLLQGMGGYTF. Here is the DNA: TGTGCCAGCAGGTTACTACAGGGAATGGGAGGCTACACCTTC.